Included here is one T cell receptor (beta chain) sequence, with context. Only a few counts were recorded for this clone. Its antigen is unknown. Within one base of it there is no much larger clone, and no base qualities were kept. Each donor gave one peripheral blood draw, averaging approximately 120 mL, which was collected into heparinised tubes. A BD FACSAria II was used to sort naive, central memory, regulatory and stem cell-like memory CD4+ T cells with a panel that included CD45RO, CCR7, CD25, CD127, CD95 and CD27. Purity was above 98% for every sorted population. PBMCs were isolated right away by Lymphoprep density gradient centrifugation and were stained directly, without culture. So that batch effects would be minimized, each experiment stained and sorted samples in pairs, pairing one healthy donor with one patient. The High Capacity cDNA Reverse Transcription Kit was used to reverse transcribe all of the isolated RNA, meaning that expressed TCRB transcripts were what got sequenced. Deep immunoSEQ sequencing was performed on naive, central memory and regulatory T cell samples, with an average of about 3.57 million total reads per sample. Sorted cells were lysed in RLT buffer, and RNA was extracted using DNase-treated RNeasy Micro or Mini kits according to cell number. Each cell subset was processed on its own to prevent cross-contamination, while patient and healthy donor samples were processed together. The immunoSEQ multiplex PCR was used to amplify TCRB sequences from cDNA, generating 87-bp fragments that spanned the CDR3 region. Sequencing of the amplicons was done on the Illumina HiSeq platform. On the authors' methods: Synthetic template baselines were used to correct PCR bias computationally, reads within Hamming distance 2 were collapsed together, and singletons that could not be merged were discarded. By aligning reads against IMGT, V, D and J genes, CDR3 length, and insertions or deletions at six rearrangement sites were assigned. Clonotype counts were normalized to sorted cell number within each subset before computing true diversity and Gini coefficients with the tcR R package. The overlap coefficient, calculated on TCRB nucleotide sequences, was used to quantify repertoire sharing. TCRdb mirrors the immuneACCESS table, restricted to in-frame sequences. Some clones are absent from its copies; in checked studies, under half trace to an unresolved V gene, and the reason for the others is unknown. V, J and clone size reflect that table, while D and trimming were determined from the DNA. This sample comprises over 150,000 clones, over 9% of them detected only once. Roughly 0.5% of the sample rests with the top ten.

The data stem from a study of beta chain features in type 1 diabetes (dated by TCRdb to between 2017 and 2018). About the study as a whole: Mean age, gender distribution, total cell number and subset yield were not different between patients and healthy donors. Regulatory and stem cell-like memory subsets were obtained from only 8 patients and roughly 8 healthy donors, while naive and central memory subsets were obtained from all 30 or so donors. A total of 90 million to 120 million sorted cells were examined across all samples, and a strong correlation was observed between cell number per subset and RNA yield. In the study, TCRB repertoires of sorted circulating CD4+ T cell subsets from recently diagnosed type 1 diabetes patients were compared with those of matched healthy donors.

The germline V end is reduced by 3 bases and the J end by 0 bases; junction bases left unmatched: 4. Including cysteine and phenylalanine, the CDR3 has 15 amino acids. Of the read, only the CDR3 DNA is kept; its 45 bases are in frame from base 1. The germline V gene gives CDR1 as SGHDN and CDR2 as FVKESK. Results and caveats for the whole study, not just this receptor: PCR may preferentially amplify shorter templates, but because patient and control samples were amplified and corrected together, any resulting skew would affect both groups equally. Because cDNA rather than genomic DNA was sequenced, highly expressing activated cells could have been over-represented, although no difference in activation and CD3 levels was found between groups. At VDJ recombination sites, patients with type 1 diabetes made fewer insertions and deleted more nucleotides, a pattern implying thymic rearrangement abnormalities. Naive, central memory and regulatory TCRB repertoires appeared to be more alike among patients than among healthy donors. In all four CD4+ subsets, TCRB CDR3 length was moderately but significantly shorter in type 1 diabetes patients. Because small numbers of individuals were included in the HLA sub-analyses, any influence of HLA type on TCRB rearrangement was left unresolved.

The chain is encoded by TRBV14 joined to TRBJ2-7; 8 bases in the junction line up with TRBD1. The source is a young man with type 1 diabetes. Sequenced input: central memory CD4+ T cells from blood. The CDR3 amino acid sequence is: CASSQATGVSYEQYF. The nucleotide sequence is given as TGTGCCAGCAGCCAGGCGACAGGGGTCTCCTACGAGCAGTACTTC. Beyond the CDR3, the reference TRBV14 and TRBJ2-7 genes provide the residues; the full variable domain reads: EAGVTQFPSHSVIEKGQTVTLRCDPISGHDNLYWYRRVMGKEIKFLLHFVKESKQDESGMPNNRFLAERTGGTYSTLKVQPAELEDSGVYFCASSQATGVSYEQYFGPGTRLTVT.